These T cell receptor beta chains were read from a single sample in a study of technical replicates of blood from several donors. The method was immunoSEQ multiplex PCR; TCRdb's version includes in-frame clones alone and lacks a portion of them. The sample yields 85,000 to 100,000 clones, 95% seen once. The sample was T cells isolated from PBMCs. The origin of the receptors is a human donor in good health. Each CDR3 is given with its conserved first and last residue. Size is stated for part of the rows, as once, few or many counts, or as a class when the clone is expanded.

size	V	J	CDR3
NA	TRBV30	TRBJ1-5	CACDLSGGNQPQHF
once	TRBV6-5	TRBJ1-2	CASSYSRGDYGYTF
NA	TRBV7-9	TRBJ2-7	CAGGLASYEQYF
few	TRBV5-1	TRBJ1-1	CASSNGTNTEAFF
NA	TRBV2	TRBJ1-2	CASSAGGRGLSGYTF
NA	TRBV4-1	TRBJ2-2	CASSQGASSGLTGELFF
NA	TRBV14	TRBJ2-5	CASSQALLRQETQYF
once	TRBV19	TRBJ2-6	CASGQFSGANVLTF
NA	TRBV18	TRBJ1-2	CASSQKGVSYGYTF
NA	TRBV29-1	TRBJ2-1	CSVEGSTGAPYNEQFF
once	TRBV7-6	TRBJ2-2	CASSSRLDVSPGELFF
NA	TRBV7-9	TRBJ2-1	CASRTPGGGRNNEQFF
NA	TRBV30	TRBJ1-1	CAWSYSANTEAFF
once	TRBV7-3	TRBJ2-2	CASSDSGLAGTGELFF
NA	TRBV28	TRBJ2-4	CASTPLAKNIQYF
NA	TRBV11-1	TRBJ1-4	CASSSYKTGNNEKLFF
NA	TRBV5-1	TRBJ2-1	CASSPRFEREFVQFF
NA	TRBV5-4	TRBJ2-3	CASSREDLQYF
NA	TRBV7-2	TRBJ2-7	CASKGGGNFAYEQYF
NA	TRBV9	TRBJ2-3	CASSVGSGASTDTQYF
NA	TRBV6-6	TRBJ1-5	CASRRQLNSNQPQHF
once	TRBV11-2	TRBJ2-1	CASSLGQSRSYNEQFF
once	TRBV5-4	TRBJ1-2	CASSLVPGDGYGYTF
NA	TRBV18	TRBJ2-5	CASSNSQGASETQYF
NA	TRBV27	TRBJ2-3	CASSNRLAGRGVSSTDTQYF
NA	TRBV30	TRBJ2-7	CAWSVWRGGPSYEQYF
NA	TRBV19	TRBJ2-5	CASSIDPSGREETQYF
once	TRBV9	TRBJ2-1	CASSVSQGNEQFF